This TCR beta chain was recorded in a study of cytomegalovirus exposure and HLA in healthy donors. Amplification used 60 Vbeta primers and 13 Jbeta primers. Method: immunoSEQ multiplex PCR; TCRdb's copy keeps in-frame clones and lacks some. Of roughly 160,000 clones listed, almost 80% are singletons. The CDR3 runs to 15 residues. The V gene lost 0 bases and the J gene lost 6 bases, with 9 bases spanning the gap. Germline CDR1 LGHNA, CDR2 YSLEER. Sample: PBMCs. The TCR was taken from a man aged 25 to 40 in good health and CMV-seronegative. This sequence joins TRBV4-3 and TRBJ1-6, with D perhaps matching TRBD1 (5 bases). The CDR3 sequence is CASSQEPGFNSPLHF. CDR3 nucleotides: TGCGCCAGCAGCCAAGAACCAGGGTTTAATTCACCCCTCCACTTT.